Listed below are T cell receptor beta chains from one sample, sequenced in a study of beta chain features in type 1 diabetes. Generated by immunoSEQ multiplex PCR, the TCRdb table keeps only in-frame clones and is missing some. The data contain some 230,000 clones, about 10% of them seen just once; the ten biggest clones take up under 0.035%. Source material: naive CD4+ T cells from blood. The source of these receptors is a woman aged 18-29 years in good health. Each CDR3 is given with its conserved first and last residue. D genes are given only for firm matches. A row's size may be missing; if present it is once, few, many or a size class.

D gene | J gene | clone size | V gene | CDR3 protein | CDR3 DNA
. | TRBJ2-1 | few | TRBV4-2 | CASSQGFAGPYNEQFF | TGTGCCAGCAGCCAAGGATTTGCGGGCCCCTACAATGAGCAGTTCTTC
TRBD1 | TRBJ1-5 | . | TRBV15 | CATSRDRPYSNQPQHF | TGTGCCACGTCCCGGGACAGGCCCTATAGCAATCAGCCCCAGCATTTT
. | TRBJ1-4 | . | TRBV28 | CASSPDVRHRPSNEKLFF | TGTGCCAGCAGTCCCGACGTCCGGCACAGGCCCTCTAATGAAAAACTGTTTTTT
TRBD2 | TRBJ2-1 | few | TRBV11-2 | CASSVSLRLAGNEQFF | TGTGCCAGCAGCGTCAGTCTGCGACTAGCGGGAAATGAGCAGTTCTTC
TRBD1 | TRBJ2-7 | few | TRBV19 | CASRGDSYEQYF | TGTGCCAGTAGAGGGGACAGCTACGAGCAGTACTTC
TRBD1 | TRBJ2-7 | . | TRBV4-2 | CASSPGGTGVEQYF | TGTGCCAGCAGCCCAGGGGGTACTGGCGTCGAGCAGTACTTC
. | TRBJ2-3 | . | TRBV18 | CASSPQQAGTDTQYF | TGTGCCAGCTCACCTCAACAGGCGGGCACAGATACGCAGTATTTT
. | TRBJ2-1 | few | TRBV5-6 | CASSLGQGYNEQFF | TGTGCCAGCAGCTTGGGTCAGGGATACAATGAGCAGTTCTTC
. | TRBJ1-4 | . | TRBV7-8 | CASSLAGQRFEKLFF | TGTGCCAGCAGCTTAGCTGGACAGAGGTTTGAAAAACTGTTTTTT
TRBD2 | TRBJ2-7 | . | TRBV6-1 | CASRMGGSSYEQYF | TGTGCCAGCAGGATGGGGGGGAGCTCCTACGAGCAGTACTTC
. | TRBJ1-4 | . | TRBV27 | CASGRQVGVVHEKLFF | TGTGCAAGCGGTCGCCAAGTTGGTGTAGTTCACGAAAAACTGTTTTTT
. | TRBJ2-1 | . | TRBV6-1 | CASIRGIGTGEQFF | TGTGCCAGCATCAGGGGTATAGGGACGGGCGAGCAGTTCTTC
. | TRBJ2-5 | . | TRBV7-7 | CASSARAVQTAQYF | TGTGCTAGCAGCGCGAGGGCAGTACAGACGGCCCAGTACTTC
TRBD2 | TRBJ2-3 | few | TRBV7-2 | CASSLRPAGTTDTQYF | TGTGCCAGCAGCTTGAGACCAGCGGGGACCACAGATACGCAGTATTTT
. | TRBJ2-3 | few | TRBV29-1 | CSVEDPGRGTDTQYF | TGCAGCGTTGAAGATCCTGGCAGGGGAACAGATACGCAGTATTTT
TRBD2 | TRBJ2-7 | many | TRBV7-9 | CASSVTSGNSYEQYF | TGTGCCAGCAGCGTGACTAGCGGGAACTCCTACGAGCAGTACTTC
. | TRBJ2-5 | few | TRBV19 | CATRGLSETQYF | TGTGCCACCCGAGGGCTCTCGGAGACCCAGTACTTC
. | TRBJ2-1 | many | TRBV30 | CAWSVAIEQFF | TGTGCCTGGAGTGTAGCCATAGAGCAGTTCTTC
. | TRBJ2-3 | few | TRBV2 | CASRGEADTQYF | TGTGCCAGCAGAGGTGAGGCAGATACGCAGTATTTT
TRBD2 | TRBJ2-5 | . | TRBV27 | CASSLGGRWETQYF | TGTGCCAGCAGTTTGGGCGGGAGATGGGAGACCCAGTACTTC
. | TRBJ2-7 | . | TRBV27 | CASRDTGSNHYEQYF | TGTGCCAGCAGGGACACAGGATCTAATCACTACGAGCAGTACTTC
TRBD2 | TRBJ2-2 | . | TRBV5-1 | CASSLVPSGDYTGELFF | TGCGCCAGCAGCTTGGTGCCTAGCGGGGACTACACCGGGGAGCTGTTTTTT
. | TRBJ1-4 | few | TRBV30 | CAWSVRVRANEKLFF | TGTGCCTGGAGTGTACGGGTGCGAGCTAATGAAAAACTGTTTTTT
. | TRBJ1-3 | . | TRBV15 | CATSPDSGNTIYF | TGTGCCACCAGCCCGGACAGCGGAAACACCATATATTTT
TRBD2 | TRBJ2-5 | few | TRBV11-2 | CASRSPSRAGAQETQYF | TGTGCCAGCAGGAGTCCTAGCAGAGCGGGAGCTCAAGAGACCCAGTACTTC
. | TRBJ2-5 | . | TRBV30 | CAWTHPRQRSKETQYF | TGTGCCTGGACCCATCCGCGGCAGCGGAGCAAAGAGACCCAGTACTTC
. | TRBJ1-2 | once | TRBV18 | CASSPLSGPNYGYTF | TGTGCCAGCTCACCACTCTCAGGCCCAAACTATGGCTACACCTTC
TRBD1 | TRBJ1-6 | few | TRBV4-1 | CASSQEVVRGKRSYNSPLHF | TGCGCCAGCAGCCAAGAAGTGGTCAGGGGGAAGAGGTCCTATAATTCACCCCTCCACTTT
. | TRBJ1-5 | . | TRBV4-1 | CASSQVLINQPQHF | TGCGCCAGCAGCCAAGTACTGATAAATCAGCCCCAGCATTTT
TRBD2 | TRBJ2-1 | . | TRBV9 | CASSVDSGLAGGNEQFF | TGTGCCAGCAGCGTAGATTCGGGACTAGCGGGGGGCAATGAGCAGTTCTTC
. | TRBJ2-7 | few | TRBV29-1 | CSVGGTSYEQYF | TGCAGCGTTGGAGGCACATCCTACGAGCAGTACTTC
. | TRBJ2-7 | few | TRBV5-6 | CASSLPASTYEQYF | TGTGCCAGCAGCTTGCCCGCCAGTACCTACGAGCAGTACTTC
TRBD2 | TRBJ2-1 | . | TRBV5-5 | CASSFPLAGDEQFF | TGTGCCAGCAGCTTCCCCCTAGCGGGAGATGAGCAGTTCTTC
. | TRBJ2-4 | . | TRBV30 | CAWSVQPNIQYF | TGTGCCTGGAGTGTACAGCCCAACATTCAGTACTTC
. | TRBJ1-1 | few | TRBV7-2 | CASSLRTISGQRHEAFF | TGTGCCAGCAGCTTAAGGACGATTTCAGGACAGAGACATGAAGCTTTCTTT
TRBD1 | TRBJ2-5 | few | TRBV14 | CASSPPLTGAGETQYF | TGTGCCAGCAGCCCACCATTGACAGGGGCAGGGGAGACCCAGTACTTC
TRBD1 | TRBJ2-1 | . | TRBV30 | CASVTGGTYNEQFF | TGTGCCTCAGTTACAGGGGGCACATACAATGAGCAGTTCTTC
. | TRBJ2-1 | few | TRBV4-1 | CASSQDVGRYNEQFF | TGCGCCAGCAGCCAAGACGTGGGGCGATACAATGAGCAGTTCTTC
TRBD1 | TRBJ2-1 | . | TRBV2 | CAQRWDRGYNEQFF | TGTGCTCAGCGGTGGGACAGGGGATACAATGAGCAGTTCTTC
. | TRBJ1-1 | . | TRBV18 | CASSPRADRGYTEAFF | TGTGCCAGCTCACCACGGGCGGACAGAGGCTACACTGAAGCTTTCTTT
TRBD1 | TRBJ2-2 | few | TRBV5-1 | CASVAPGTANTGELFF | TGCGCCAGCGTGGCCCCCGGGACAGCGAACACCGGGGAGCTGTTTTTT
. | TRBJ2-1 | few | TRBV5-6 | CASSLPLSSYNEQFF | TGTGCCAGCAGCTTGCCGCTGAGCTCCTACAATGAGCAGTTCTTC
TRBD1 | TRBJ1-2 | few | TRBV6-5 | CASTAQGNYGYTF | TGTGCCAGCACCGCACAGGGGAACTATGGCTACACCTTC
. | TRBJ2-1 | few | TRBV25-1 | CASSNRRQARGEQFF | TGTGCCAGCAGTAATCGAAGACAGGCCAGGGGTGAGCAGTTCTTC
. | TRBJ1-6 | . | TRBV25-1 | CASRGQSSYISPLHF | TGTGCCAGCAGAGGACAGTCCTCCTACATCTCACCCCTCCACTTT
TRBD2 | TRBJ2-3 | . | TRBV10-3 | CAIRATTSGGSTDTQYF | TGTGCCATCAGGGCGACCACTAGCGGAGGGAGCACAGATACGCAGTATTTT
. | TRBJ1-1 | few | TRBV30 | CAWSFYSGARGVDTEAFF | TGTGCCTGGAGTTTCTACTCAGGGGCTAGGGGAGTGGACACTGAAGCTTTCTTT